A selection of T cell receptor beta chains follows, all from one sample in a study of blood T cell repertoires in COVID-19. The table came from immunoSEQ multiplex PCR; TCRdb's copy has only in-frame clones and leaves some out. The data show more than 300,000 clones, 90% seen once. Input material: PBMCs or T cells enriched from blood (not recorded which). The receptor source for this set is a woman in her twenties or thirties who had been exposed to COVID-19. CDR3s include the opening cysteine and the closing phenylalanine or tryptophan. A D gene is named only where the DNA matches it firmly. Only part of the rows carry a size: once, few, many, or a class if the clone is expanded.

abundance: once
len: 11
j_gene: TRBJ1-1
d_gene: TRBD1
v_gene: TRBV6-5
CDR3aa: CASSRGQGAFF
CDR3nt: TGTGCCAGCAGCCGGGGACAGGGAGCTTTCTTT

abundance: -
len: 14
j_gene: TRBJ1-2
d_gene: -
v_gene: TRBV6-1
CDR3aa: CASSEATENYGYTF
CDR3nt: TGTGCCAGCAGTGAAGCCACGGAGAACTATGGCTACACCTTC

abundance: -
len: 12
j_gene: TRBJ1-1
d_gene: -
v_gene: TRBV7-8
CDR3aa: CASSPAGAEAFF
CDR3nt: TGTGCCAGCAGCCCGGCCGGGGCTGAAGCTTTCTTT

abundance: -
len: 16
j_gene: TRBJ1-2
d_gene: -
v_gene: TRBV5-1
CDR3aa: CASSFRTANPLYGYTF
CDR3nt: TGCGCCAGCAGCTTCCGAACAGCTAACCCCCTCTATGGCTACACCTTC

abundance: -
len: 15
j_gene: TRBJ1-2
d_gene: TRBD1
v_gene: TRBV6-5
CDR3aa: CASSSRDRGDYGYTF
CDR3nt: TGTGCCAGCAGTTCACGGGACAGGGGAGACTATGGCTACACCTTC

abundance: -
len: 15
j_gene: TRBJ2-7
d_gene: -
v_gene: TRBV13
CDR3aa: CASSSESGPVDEQYF
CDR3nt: TGTGCCAGCAGCTCAGAGTCAGGGCCTGTGGACGAGCAGTACTTC

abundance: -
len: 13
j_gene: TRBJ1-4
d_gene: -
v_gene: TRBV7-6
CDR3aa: CASTMGPRIEVFF
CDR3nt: TGTGCCAGCACCATGGGGCCCCGGATAGAGGTGTTTTTT

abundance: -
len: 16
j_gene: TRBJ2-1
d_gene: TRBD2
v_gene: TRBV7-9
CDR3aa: CASTWGTGGMYNEQFF
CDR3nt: TGTGCCAGCACTTGGGGAACGGGGGGGATGTACAATGAGCAGTTCTTC

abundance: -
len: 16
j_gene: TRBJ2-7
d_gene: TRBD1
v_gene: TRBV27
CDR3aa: CASSMVRDRRYYEQYF
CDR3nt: TGTGCCAGCAGTATGGTCCGGGACAGAAGATATTACGAGCAGTACTTC

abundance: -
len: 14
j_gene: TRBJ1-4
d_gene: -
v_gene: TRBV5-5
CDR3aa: CASSLPSLNEKLFF
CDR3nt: TGTGCCAGCAGCTTGCCGTCCCTTAATGAAAAACTGTTTTTT

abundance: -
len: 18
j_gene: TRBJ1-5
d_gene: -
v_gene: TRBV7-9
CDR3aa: CASSHGQIGIDGNQPQHF
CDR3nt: TGTGCCAGCAGCCACGGACAGATTGGGATAGACGGCAATCAGCCCCAGCATTTT

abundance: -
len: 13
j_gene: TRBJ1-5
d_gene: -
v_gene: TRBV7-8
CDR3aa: CASSPEWATPQHF
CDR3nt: TGTGCCAGCAGCCCAGAATGGGCTACGCCCCAGCATTTT

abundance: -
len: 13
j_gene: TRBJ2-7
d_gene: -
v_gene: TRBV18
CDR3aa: CASSGNRAYEQYF
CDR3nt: TGTGCCAGCTCAGGGAACAGGGCCTACGAGCAGTACTTC

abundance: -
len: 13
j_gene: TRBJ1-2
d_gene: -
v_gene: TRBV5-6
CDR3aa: CASRFSGGGGYTF
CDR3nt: TGTGCCAGCAGATTCTCGGGAGGGGGAGGCTACACCTTC

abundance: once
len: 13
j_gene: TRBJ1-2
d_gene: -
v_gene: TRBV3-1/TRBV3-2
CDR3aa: CASGSFWSYGYTF
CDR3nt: TGTGCCAGCGGATCCTTTTGGAGCTATGGCTACACCTTC

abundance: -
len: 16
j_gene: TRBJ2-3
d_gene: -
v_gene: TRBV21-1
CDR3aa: CASSGYRFPLGDTQYF
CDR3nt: TGTGCCAGCAGCGGATACAGGTTTCCCCTTGGTGATACGCAGTATTTT

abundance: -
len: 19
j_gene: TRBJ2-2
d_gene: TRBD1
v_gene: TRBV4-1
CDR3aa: CASSQDRYRGPTNTGELFF
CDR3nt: TGCGCCAGCAGCCAAGATCGCTACAGGGGGCCTACGAACACCGGGGAGCTGTTTTTT

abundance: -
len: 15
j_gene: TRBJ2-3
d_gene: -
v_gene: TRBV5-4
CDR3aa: CASSLIGGHTDTQYF
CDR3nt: TGTGCCAGCAGCTTGATTGGCGGACACACAGATACGCAGTATTTT

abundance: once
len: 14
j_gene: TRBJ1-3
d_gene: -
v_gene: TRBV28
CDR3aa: CASSLLGVKNTIYF
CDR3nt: TGTGCCAGCAGTTTATTAGGGGTTAAAAACACCATATATTTT

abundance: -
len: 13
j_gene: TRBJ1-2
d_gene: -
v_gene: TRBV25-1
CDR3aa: CASGSVGTLGYTF
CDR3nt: TGTGCCAGCGGGAGCGTAGGGACATTGGGCTACACCTTC

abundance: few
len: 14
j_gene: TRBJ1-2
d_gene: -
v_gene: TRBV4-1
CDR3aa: CASSQDRDSYGYTF
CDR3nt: TGCGCCAGCAGCCAAGATCGGGATAGCTATGGCTACACCTTC

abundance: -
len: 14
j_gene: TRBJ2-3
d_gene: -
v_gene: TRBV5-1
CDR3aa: CASSLSGLTDTQYF
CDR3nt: TGCGCCAGCAGCTTGTCGGGACTCACAGATACGCAGTATTTT